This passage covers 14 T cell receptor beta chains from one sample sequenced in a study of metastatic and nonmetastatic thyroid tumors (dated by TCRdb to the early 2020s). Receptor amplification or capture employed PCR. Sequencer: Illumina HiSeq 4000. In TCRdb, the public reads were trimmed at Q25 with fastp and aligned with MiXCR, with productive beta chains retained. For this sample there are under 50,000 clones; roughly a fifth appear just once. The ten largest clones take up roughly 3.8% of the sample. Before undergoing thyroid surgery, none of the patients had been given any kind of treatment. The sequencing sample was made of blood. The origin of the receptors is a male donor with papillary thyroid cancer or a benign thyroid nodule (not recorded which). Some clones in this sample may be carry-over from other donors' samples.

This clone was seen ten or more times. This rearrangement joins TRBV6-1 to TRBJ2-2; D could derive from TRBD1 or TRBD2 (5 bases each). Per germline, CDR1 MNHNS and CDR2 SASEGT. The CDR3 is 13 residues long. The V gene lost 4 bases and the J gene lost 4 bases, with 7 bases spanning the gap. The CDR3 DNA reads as TGTGCCAGCAGTGTGGGACGCACCGGGGAGCTGTTTTTT. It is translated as CASSVGRTGELFF.

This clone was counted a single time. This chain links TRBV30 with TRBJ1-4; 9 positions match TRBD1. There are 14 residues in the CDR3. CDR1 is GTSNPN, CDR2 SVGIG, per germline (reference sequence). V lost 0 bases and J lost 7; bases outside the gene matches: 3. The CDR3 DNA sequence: TGTGCCTGGAGTGTACAGGGGGCGCGTGAAAAACTGTTTTTT. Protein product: CAWSVQGAREKLFF. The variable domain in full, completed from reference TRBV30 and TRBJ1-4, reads SQTIHQWPATLVQPVGSPLSLECTVEGTSNPNLYWYRQAAGRGLQLLFYSVGIGQISSEVPQNLSASRPQDRQFILSSKKLLLSDSGFYLCAWSVQGAREKLFFGSGTQLSVL.

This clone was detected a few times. CDR3 bases: TGTGCCAGCAGTGAACTAAACAATTCACCCCTCCACTTT. Protein product: CASSELNNSPLHF. The chain carries TRBV6-1 and TRBJ1-6; D not certain. Trimming took 2 bases from V and 7 from J, leaving 6 bases between them. Germline CDR1 and CDR2: MNHNS and SASEGT. The CDR3 has 13 residues.

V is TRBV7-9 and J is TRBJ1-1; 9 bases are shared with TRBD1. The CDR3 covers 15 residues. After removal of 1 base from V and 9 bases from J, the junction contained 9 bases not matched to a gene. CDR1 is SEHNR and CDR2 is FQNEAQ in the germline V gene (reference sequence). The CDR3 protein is CASSLEGQGKFQAFF. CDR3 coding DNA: TGTGCCAGCAGCTTAGAAGGACAGGGGAAGTTTCAAGCTTTCTTT. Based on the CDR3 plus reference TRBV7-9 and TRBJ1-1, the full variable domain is DTGVSQNPRHKITKRGQNVTFRCDPISEHNRLYWYRQTLGQGPEFLTYFQNEAQLEKSRLLSDRFSAERPKGSFSTLEIQRTEQGDSAMYLCASSLEGQGKFQAFFGQGTRLTVV.

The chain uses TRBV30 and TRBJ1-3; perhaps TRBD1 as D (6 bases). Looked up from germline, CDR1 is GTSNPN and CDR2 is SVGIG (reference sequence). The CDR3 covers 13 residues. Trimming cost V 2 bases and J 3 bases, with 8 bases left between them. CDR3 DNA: TGTGCCTGGAGTACCAGGGGTGGAAACACCATATATTTT. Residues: CAWSTRGGNTIYF.

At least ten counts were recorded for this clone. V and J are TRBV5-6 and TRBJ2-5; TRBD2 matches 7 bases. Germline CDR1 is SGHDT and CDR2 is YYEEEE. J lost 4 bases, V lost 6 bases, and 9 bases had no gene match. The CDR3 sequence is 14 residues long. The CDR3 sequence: CASTLASPPETQYF. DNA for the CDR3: TGTGCCAGCACACTAGCGAGCCCGCCAGAGACCCAGTACTTC.

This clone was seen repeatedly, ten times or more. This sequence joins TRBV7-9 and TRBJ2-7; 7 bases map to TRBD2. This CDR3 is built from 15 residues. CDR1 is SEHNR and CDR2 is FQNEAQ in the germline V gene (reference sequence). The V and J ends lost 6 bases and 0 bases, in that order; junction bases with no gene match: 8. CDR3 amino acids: CASRPRAGSSYEQYF. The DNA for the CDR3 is TGTGCCAGCAGGCCTAGAGCGGGGTCCTCCTACGAGCAGTACTTC. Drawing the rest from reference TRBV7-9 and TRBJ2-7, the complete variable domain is DTGVSQNPRHKITKRGQNVTFRCDPISEHNRLYWYRQTLGQGPEFLTYFQNEAQLEKSRLLSDRFSAERPKGSFSTLEIQRTEQGDSAMYLCASRPRAGSSYEQYFGPGTRLTVT.

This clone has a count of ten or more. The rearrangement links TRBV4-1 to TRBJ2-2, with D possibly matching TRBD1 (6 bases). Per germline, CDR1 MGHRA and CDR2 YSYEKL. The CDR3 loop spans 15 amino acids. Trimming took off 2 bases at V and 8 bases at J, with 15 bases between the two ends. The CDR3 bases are TGCGCCAGCAGCCAAAACGACAGGTCCGGAGGGGAGCTGTTTTTT. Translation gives CASSQNDRSGGELFF.

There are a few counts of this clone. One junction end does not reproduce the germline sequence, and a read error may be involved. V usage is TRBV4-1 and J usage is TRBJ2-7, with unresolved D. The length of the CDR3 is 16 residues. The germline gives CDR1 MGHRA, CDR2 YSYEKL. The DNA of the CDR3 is TGCGCCATCAGCCAAGATCTCCCGGGCCGGCCCTGCGAGCAGTACTTC. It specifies CAISQDLPGRPCEQYF.

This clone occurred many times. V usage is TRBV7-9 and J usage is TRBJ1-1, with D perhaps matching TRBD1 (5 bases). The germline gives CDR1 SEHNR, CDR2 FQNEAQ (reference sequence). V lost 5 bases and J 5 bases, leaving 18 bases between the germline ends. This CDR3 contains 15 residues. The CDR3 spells CASSRSGGRGTEAFF. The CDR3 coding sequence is TGTGCCAGCAGCCGAAGTGGAGGTCGGGGGACTGAAGCTTTCTTT.

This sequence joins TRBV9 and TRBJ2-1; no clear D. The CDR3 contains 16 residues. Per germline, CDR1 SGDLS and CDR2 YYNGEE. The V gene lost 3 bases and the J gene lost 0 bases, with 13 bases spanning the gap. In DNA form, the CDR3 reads TGTGCCAGCAGCGAAAAATGTGACCCCTCCTACAATGAGCAGTTCTTC. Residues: CASSEKCDPSYNEQFF. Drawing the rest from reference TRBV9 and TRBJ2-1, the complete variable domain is DSGVTQTPKHLITATGQRVTLRCSPRSGDLSVYWYQQSLDQGLQFLIQYYNGEERAKGNILERFSAQQFPDLHSELNLSSLELGDSALYFCASSEKCDPSYNEQFFGPGTRLTVL.

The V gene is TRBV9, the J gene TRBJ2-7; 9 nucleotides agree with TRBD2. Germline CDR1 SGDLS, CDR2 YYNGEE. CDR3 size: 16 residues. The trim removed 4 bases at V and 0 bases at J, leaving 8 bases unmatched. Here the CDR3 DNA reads TGTGCCAGCAGCCACGGAGGCGGGAGGGCCTCCTACGAGCAGTACTTC. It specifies CASSHGGGRASYEQYF.

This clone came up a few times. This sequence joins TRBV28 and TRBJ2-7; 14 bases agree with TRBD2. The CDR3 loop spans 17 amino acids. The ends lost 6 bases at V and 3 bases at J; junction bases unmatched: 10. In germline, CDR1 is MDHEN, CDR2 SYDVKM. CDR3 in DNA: TGTGCCAGCAGCTGGACTAGCGGGGGGTACATAGACTACGAGCAGTACTTC. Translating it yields CASSWTSGGYIDYEQYF.

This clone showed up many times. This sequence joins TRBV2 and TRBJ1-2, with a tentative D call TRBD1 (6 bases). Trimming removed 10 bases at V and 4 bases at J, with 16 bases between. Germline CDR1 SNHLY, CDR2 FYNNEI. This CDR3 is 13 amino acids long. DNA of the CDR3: TGTGCCACCCAGGGGAATTTGGGCTATGGCTACACCTTC. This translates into CATQGNLGYGYTF.